The 18 T cell receptor beta chains in this list originate from one sample, sequenced in a study of blood T cell repertoires in COVID-19. This table comes from immunoSEQ multiplex PCR, and its TCRdb copy is limited to in-frame clones, with some not included. The sample records 150,000 to 200,000 clones, about nine tenths being singletons. The sample consisted of PBMCs or T cells enriched from blood (not recorded which). These receptors originate from a woman aged 18 to 35 who had recovered from COVID-19.

The chain recombines TRBV28 with TRBJ1-5, with D unresolved. Trimming removed 5 bases from V and 2 bases from J, with 10 bases in between. Per germline, CDR1 MDHEN and CDR2 SYDVKM. The CDR3 consists of 14 residues. CDR3 in amino acids: CASSDNQGNQPQHF. CDR3 sequence (DNA): TGTGCCAGCAGTGATAACCAGGGCAATCAGCCCCAGCATTTT.

Worth noting for this clone: A much larger clonotype is one base distant, so this may be a read error. V gene TRBV25-1 combines with J gene TRBJ2-7, with 10 bases identical to TRBD1. Germline V gene lookup returns CDR1 MGHDK and CDR2 SYGVNS. The V segment lost 7 bases and the J segment 2 bases; nucleotides outside the gene matches: 2. This CDR3 has 13 amino acids. This CDR3 reads CASTGQGTYEQYF. CDR3 in DNA: TGTGCCAGCACGGGACAGGGGACCTACGAGCAGTACTTC.

The chain uses TRBV9 and TRBJ2-7; maybe TRBD2 (5 bases). This CDR3 is built from 15 residues. Between the trimmed V and J ends, which lost 0 bases and 7 bases, there was a span of 17 bases. Germline values: CDR1 SGDLS, CDR2 YYNGEE. The CDR3 loop reads CASSVGADASGEQYF. CDR3 bases: TGTGCCAGCAGCGTAGGGGCGGACGCCAGCGGAGAGCAGTACTTC.

The chain is built from TRBV6-2 or TRBV6-3 and TRBJ1-3; 8 nucleotides align to TRBD1. CDR1 MNHEY and CDR2 SVGEGT come from the germline V gene. The CDR3 spans 19 residues. Trimming at V came to 8 bases and at J to 4 bases, leaving 22 bases not matched to a gene. The CDR3 sequence is CASCRVGPTATGAGNTIYF. In nucleotides, the CDR3 is TGTGCCAGCTGCCGAGTTGGGCCGACAGCGACAGGGGCCGGAAACACCATATATTTT.

The count of this clone is one. This chain joins TRBV28 and TRBJ2-7; 8 nucleotides align to TRBD2. There are 15 residues in the CDR3. Germline CDR1 and CDR2: MDHEN and SYDVKM. After removal of 5 bases from V and 2 bases from J, the junction contained 8 bases not matched to a gene. The CDR3 protein is CASSPRGGDTYEQYF. CDR3 bases: TGTGCCAGCAGTCCCCGGGGGGGGGATACCTACGAGCAGTACTTC.

This rearrangement joins TRBV14 to TRBJ1-6; the match to TRBD1 covers 9 bases. The CDR3 contains 17 residues. CDR1 is SGHDN, CDR2 FVKESK, per germline. Trimming removed 4 bases from V and 6 bases from J; junction bases left unmatched: 10. CDR3 in amino acids: CASSRNRGLGANSPLHF. As DNA, the CDR3 is TGTGCCAGCAGCCGTAACAGGGGGCTCGGGGCTAATTCACCCCTCCACTTT. The full variable domain, in which reference TRBV14 and TRBJ1-6 provide the parts outside the CDR3, is EAGVTQFPSHSVIEKGQTVTLRCDPISGHDNLYWYRRVMGKEIKFLLHFVKESKQDESGMPNNRFLAERTGGTYSTLKVQPAELEDSGVYFCASSRNRGLGANSPLHFGNGTRLTVT.

This rearrangement joins TRBV19 to TRBJ1-1, with D tentatively TRBD1 (6 bases). V was pared by 5 bases and J by 8 bases, with 15 bases between. The CDR3 has 13 residues. Germline V gene data show CDR1 as LNHDA and CDR2 as SQIVND (reference sequence). CDR3 sequence: CASSWAGAREAFF. The CDR3 coding sequence is TGTGCCAGTAGTTGGGCAGGGGCTCGAGAAGCTTTCTTT.

This chain links TRBV29-1 with TRBJ2-6; no clear D. The length of the CDR3 is 14 residues. Trimming cost V 8 bases and J 1 base, with 12 bases left between them. CDR1 SQVTM and CDR2 ANQGSEA come from the germline V gene. As DNA, the CDR3 is TGCAGCACCCGACTTTTATCTGGGGCCAACGTCCTGACTTTC. It encodes CSTRLLSGANVLTF.

The chain is built from TRBV7-2 and TRBJ1-1; D is undetermined. Per germline, CDR1 SGHTA and CDR2 FQGNSA. This CDR3 is 13 amino acids long. Trimming removed 4 bases from V and 7 bases from J, with 13 bases in between. The CDR3 coding sequence is TGTGCCAGCAGCTCCCCGGTGGTGGTTGAAGCTTTCTTT. It specifies CASSSPVVVEAFF.

The table lists this clone with a count of one. V gene TRBV9 combines with J gene TRBJ2-1; 8 bases are a match to TRBD2. This CDR3 comprises 15 residues. CDR1 and CDR2 from the germline V gene are SGDLS and YYNGEE. Trimming took 4 bases from V and 8 from J; bases not matched to a gene: 11. The CDR3 DNA reads as TGTGCCAGCAGCTCCCGTCGGGAGGGCCTGTATGAGCAGTTCTTC. Its protein is CASSSRREGLYEQFF.

CDR3 coding DNA: TGTGCCAGCAGTGAAGAATCTGTGGGAGGAGAGACCCAGTACTTC. It yields the protein CASSEESVGGETQYF. V is TRBV2 and J is TRBJ2-5; possibly TRBD2 for D (6 bases). Germline CDR1 reads SNHLY; CDR2 reads FYNNEI. This CDR3 is built from 15 residues. V lost 1 base to trimming and J lost 4 bases, with 13 bases between them.

This CDR3 reads CASSPAKAESSYEQYF. Here the CDR3 DNA reads TGTGCCAGCAGCCCGGCGAAGGCGGAAAGCTCCTACGAGCAGTACTTC. The rearrangement uses TRBV5-4 and TRBJ2-7; D call uncertain. The CDR3 contains 16 residues. Germline V CDR1 and CDR2: SGHNT, YYREEE (reference sequence). Trimming left V 4 bases short and J 0 bases short, with 17 bases between.

This clone was seen just once. The chain combines TRBV25-1 with TRBJ2-3, with D maybe TRBD1 (6 bases). This CDR3 has 16 amino acids. Trimming removed 6 bases at V and 9 bases at J, with 25 bases between. Germline V lookup: CDR1 MGHDK, CDR2 SYGVNS. The CDR3 nucleotides read TGTGCCAGCAGCCCACGGGCTTGGACCCAGAGGGGGACGCAGTATTTT. It translates to CASSPRAWTQRGTQYF.

CDR3 region: CASSLGGRALDEQFF. CDR3 nucleotides: TGTGCCAGCAGCTTGGGCGGGAGGGCCCTTGATGAGCAGTTCTTC. V and J are TRBV5-4 and TRBJ2-1; 9 bases fit TRBD2. The germline V gene has CDR1 SGHNT and CDR2 YYREEE (reference sequence). This CDR3 comprises 15 residues. The V segment lost 0 bases and the J segment 8 bases; nucleotides outside the gene matches: 6.

This clone was seen a few times. The gene calls are TRBV7-3 and TRBJ2-7; D is possibly TRBD2 (5 bases). Trimming stripped 2 bases from V and 5 bases from J, with 7 bases between. The germline V gene encodes CDR1 SGHTA and CDR2 FQGTGA. The CDR3 is 12 residues long. The CDR3 loop is CASSLSEDEQYF. The DNA of the CDR3 is TGTGCCAGCAGCTTATCGGAGGACGAGCAGTACTTC.

V and J are TRBV5-1 and TRBJ1-2; D may be TRBD1 (6 bases). CDR1 is SGHRS and CDR2 is YFSETQ in the germline V gene. The V end was cut by 5 bases, the J end by 0 bases, with 23 bases between. The CDR3 runs 18 residues. CDR3 DNA: TGCGCCAGCAGGCTTGGATACAGGGAGAGTGGGACTAACTATGGCTACACCTTC. This encodes CASRLGYRESGTNYGYTF.

The V and J genes are TRBV27 and TRBJ2-3; the match to TRBD1 covers 7 bases. This CDR3 spans 15 amino acids. After removal of 5 bases from V and 4 bases from J, the junction contained 9 bases not matched to a gene. Per the germline V gene, CDR1 is MNHEY and CDR2 is SMNVEV (reference sequence). CDR3 nucleotides: TGTGCCAGCAGTCCACCCGACAGGGAAGCAGATACGCAGTATTTT. It yields the protein CASSPPDREADTQYF.

This chain uses TRBV28 with TRBJ2-1, with TRBD2 identical over 7 bases. The CDR3 is 14 residues long. CDR1 and CDR2 (germline): MDHEN, SYDVKM. Losses at the gene ends were 6 bases for V and 8 bases for J; bases not matched to a gene: 10. CDR3 residues: CASSPLSGNDEQFF. The CDR3 bases are TGTGCCAGCAGCCCTTTGAGCGGGAACGATGAGCAGTTCTTC.